One TCR beta chain is described in this entry. Its target is not known. This sample was taken from a study of vaccination and CD4 T cells after COVID-19. The Oncomine TCR Beta short-read assay was applied to DNA of cultured CD4+ T cells. A single record per CDR3 protein comes from TCRdb applying MiXCR to the PCR reads. The sample holds around 6,100 distinct CDR3 sequences, about 40% seen once. Treatment defined: approximately 9-day PBMC culture with coronavirus spike peptide pools or control peptides (ViraFEST assay). CD4+ T cells that came from the unexposed donor were collected before the COVID-19 pandemic (2011-2018). V shed 3 bases, J shed 3 bases, and the junction held 5 bases outside the gene matches. CDR1 SGHTA and CDR2 FQGNSA come from the germline V gene. The CDR3 runs to 15 residues.

This chain links TRBV7-2 with TRBJ1-5; TRBD1 matches at 7 bases. This clonotype was obtained from a human donor in good health. Sequencing was carried out using CD4+ T cells from blood, cultured in vitro. CDR3 loop: CASSFAGGYNQPQHF. The CDR3 DNA reads TGTGCCAGCAGCTTCGCAGGGGGTTACAATCAGCCCCAGCATTTT.